These 23 T cell receptor beta chains were sequenced from one sample in a study of shared clonotypes between healthy human individuals. Sequenced by immunoSEQ multiplex PCR; TCRdb stores in-frame clones only, minus some. The sample yields 2.3 million or so clones, roughly 93% seen once. Sequencing was carried out using naive CD4+ T cells from PBMCs. Subset described: CD45RA+ positively selected. Receptors originate from a man aged 18 to 29 in good health. Some clones in this sample may be carry-over from other donors' samples.

This clone was seen only once. The chain has TRBV6-1 and TRBJ1-2; maybe TRBD1 (5 bases). With 4 bases removed from V and 4 bases from J, the gap between germline ends came to 19 bases. This CDR3 comprises 16 residues. In germline, CDR1 is MNHNS, CDR2 SASEGT. In DNA form, the CDR3 reads TGTGCCAGCAGTGGGGTCGGGACCGTCGTTATCTATGGCTACACCTTC. This encodes CASSGVGTVVIYGYTF.

The chain is built from TRBV25-1 and TRBJ1-2; D not resolved. This CDR3 contains 12 residues. V was pared by 5 bases and J by 3 bases, with 7 bases between. CDR1 and CDR2 (germline): MGHDK, SYGVNS. Here the CDR3 reads CASSTWDYGYTF. The CDR3 region has the DNA TGTGCCAGCAGTACATGGGACTATGGCTACACCTTC.

This clone was observed once. V gene TRBV2 combines with J gene TRBJ2-5, with 9 bases aligning to TRBD1. Germline V gene lookup returns CDR1 SNHLY and CDR2 FYNNEI. Losses at the gene ends were 4 bases for V and 0 bases for J; bases not matched to a gene: 3. This CDR3 has 15 residues. Here the CDR3 reads CASSATGGYQETQYF. DNA for the CDR3: TGTGCCAGCAGTGCGACAGGGGGGTACCAAGAGACCCAGTACTTC.

The gene calls are TRBV5-1 and TRBJ2-7; TRBD1 agrees at 8 bases. The CDR3 length is 14 residues. Germline lookup yields CDR1 SGHRS and CDR2 YFSETQ. The V gene end was trimmed by 7 bases and the J gene end by 2 bases; junction bases not matched to a gene: 8. The CDR3 sequence: CASAVDRVTYEQYF. The CDR3 DNA reads as TGCGCCAGCGCGGTGGACAGGGTGACCTACGAGCAGTACTTC. Full variable domain (remainder filled in from reference TRBV5-1 and TRBJ2-7): KAGVTQTPRYLIKTRGQQVTLSCSPISGHRSVSWYQQTPGQGLQFLFEYFSETQRNKGNFPGRFSGRQFSNSRSEMNVSTLELGDSALYLCASAVDRVTYEQYFGPGTRLTVT.

This clone came up once. V usage is TRBV6-5 and J usage is TRBJ1-2, with D possibly matching TRBD1 (5 bases). The CDR3 spans 15 residues. Trimming left V 0 bases short and J 7 bases short, with 15 bases between. Germline V lookup: CDR1 MNHEY, CDR2 SVGAGI. CDR3 in amino acids: CASSYSKGTGTGYTF. As DNA, the CDR3 is TGTGCCAGCAGTTACTCGAAGGGGACGGGGACTGGCTACACCTTC.

Here the CDR3 reads CASSIRPGQPSAYEQYF. For the CDR3, the DNA is TGTGCCAGCAGTATCCGCCCCGGACAGCCTTCGGCCTACGAGCAGTACTTC. The chain employs TRBV28 and TRBJ2-7; weak D call: TRBD1 (6 bases). V lost 5 bases, J lost 2 bases, and 22 bases lay in between. The germline V gene encodes CDR1 MDHEN and CDR2 SYDVKM. This CDR3 region has 17 residues.

The V call is TRBV7-9, the J call TRBJ2-5, with D tentatively TRBD1 or TRBD2 (5 bases each). CDR1 SEHNR and CDR2 FQNEAQ come from the germline V gene (reference sequence). Trimming removed 2 bases at V and 6 bases at J, with 13 bases between. CDR3 length: 14 amino acids. CDR3 sequence reads: CASSLLEGMKTQYF. CDR3 DNA sequence: TGTGCCAGCAGCTTACTTGAGGGGATGAAGACCCAGTACTTC.

The chain uses TRBV28 and TRBJ2-2; TRBD1 aligns across 7 bases. Germline CDR1 MDHEN, CDR2 SYDVKM. This CDR3 contains 15 residues. V was clipped by 3 bases and J by 4 bases; unmatched bases: 5. The CDR3 loop reads CASSLVGTATGELFF. CDR3 sequence (DNA): TGTGCCAGCAGTTTGGTCGGGACAGCCACCGGGGAGCTGTTTTTT.

The chain employs TRBV27 and TRBJ2-7; D is uncertain. CDR1 is MNHEY, CDR2 SMNVEV, per germline (reference sequence). The V end was cut by 6 bases, the J end by 3 bases, with 18 bases between. This CDR3 is 15 amino acids long. CDR3 nucleotide sequence: TGTGCCAGCAGCCAAGCTCAGGTTGGGATCTACGAGCAGTACTTC. Amino acid sequence: CASSQAQVGIYEQYF.

This sequence joins TRBV5-1 and TRBJ2-5, with D possibly TRBD1 on 5 matching bases. The germline V gene has CDR1 SGHRS and CDR2 YFSETQ. V lost 6 bases, J lost 4 bases, and 13 bases lay in between. The CDR3 loop spans 13 amino acids. The CDR3 DNA reads as TGCGCCAGCAAAAGGGGTGAGAGAGAGACCCAGTACTTC. Protein product: CASKRGERETQYF. The variable domain in full, with the rest retrieved from reference TRBV5-1 and TRBJ2-5, is KAGVTQTPRYLIKTRGQQVTLSCSPISGHRSVSWYQQTPGQGLQFLFEYFSETQRNKGNFPGRFSGRQFSNSRSEMNVSTLELGDSALYLCASKRGERETQYFGPGTRLLVL.

The CDR3, as DNA: TGTGCCAGCAGCTTGTCTGGGGTTTCCTATGGCTACACCTTC. Translated: CASSLSGVSYGYTF. J is TRBJ1-2 and V is TRBV5-4; unclear D gene. The CDR3 runs 14 residues. The germline gives CDR1 SGHNT, CDR2 YYREEE (reference sequence). Trimming left V 1 base short and J 4 bases short, with 11 bases between.

The chain uses TRBV5-1 and TRBJ1-3; D might be TRBD1 (6 bases). Germline V gene data show CDR1 as SGHRS and CDR2 as YFSETQ. Trimming left V 1 base short and J 12 bases short, with 14 bases between. CDR3 length: 13 residues. The CDR3 nucleotides read TGCGCCAGCAGCTTGTCAGGCGGGGGCCTCATATATTTT. It encodes CASSLSGGGLIYF.

V is TRBV5-6 and J is TRBJ2-6; 7 nucleotides agree with TRBD2. Trimming at V came to 2 bases and at J to 0 bases, leaving 5 bases not matched to a gene. CDR3 size: 17 residues. Per the germline V gene, CDR1 is SGHDT and CDR2 is YYEEEE. CDR3 in DNA: TGTGCCAGCAGCTTCCTGGGACTACCCTCTGGGGCCAACGTCCTGACTTTC. Residues: CASSFLGLPSGANVLTF.

The rearrangement links TRBV18 to TRBJ2-5; D perhaps matches TRBD1 (5 bases). Between the trimmed V and J ends, which lost 2 bases and 2 bases, there was a span of 15 bases. Germline V CDR1 and CDR2: KGHSH, LQKENI. CDR3 length equals 16 residues. This chain's CDR3 is CASSPMQGWVQETQYF. In nucleotides, the CDR3 is TGTGCCAGCTCACCAATGCAGGGATGGGTACAAGAGACCCAGTACTTC. The full variable domain, with the rest looked up from reference TRBV18 and TRBJ2-5, is NAGVMQNPRHLVRRRGQEARLRCSPMKGHSHVYWYRQLPEEGLKFMVYLQKENIIDESGMPKERFSAEFPKEGPSILRIQQVVRGDSAAYFCASSPMQGWVQETQYFGPGTRLLVL.

The chain uses TRBV7-2 and TRBJ2-7; D is undetermined. Trimming stripped 0 bases from V and 3 bases from J, with 12 bases between. Germline assignment: CDR1 SGHTA and CDR2 FQGNSA. The CDR3 extends over 15 amino acids. The CDR3 loop reads CASSLANGFFYEQYF. The CDR3 nucleotides are TGTGCCAGCAGCTTAGCAAACGGGTTTTTCTACGAGCAGTACTTC.

This sequence joins TRBV19 and TRBJ2-1, with TRBD2 matching over 11 bases. CDR3 length equals 14 residues. CDR1 LNHDA and CDR2 SQIVND come from the germline V gene (reference sequence). The junction had 4 bases not matched to a gene; V was cut back by 1 base and J by 11 bases. The CDR3 bases are TGTGCCAGTAGTATAGGAACTAGCGGGAGAAAGCAGTTCTTC. It codes for CASSIGTSGRKQFF. Filled out from reference TRBV19 and TRBJ2-1, the complete variable domain reads DGGITQSPKYLFRKEGQNVTLSCEQNLNHDAMYWYRQDPGQGLRLIYYSQIVNDFQKGDIAEGYSVSREKKESFPLTVTSAQKNPTAFYLCASSIGTSGRKQFFGPGTRLTVL.

V is TRBV6-1 and J is TRBJ1-3; TRBD1 matches at 7 bases. Trimming at V came to 0 bases and at J to 7 bases, leaving 6 bases not matched to a gene. Germline values: CDR1 MNHNS, CDR2 SASEGT. The CDR3 loop spans 15 amino acids. Here the CDR3 reads CASSEAPRDSNTIYF. CDR3 bases: TGTGCCAGCAGTGAAGCCCCCCGGGACAGCAACACCATATATTTT.

The rearrangement links TRBV9 to TRBJ1-5; D is undetermined. The CDR3 has 14 residues. Germline V gene sequence: CDR1 SGDLS, CDR2 YYNGEE. Trimming removed 0 bases from V and 7 bases from J, with 11 bases in between. The CDR3 sequence is CASSVEPVRQPQHF. CDR3 nucleotides: TGTGCCAGCAGCGTAGAGCCGGTGCGACAGCCCCAGCATTTT.

The CDR3 region has the DNA TGTGCCAGCAGTGAAGCCAACAGGCGGGGAGGTGAAAAACTGTTTTTT. This encodes CASSEANRRGGEKLFF. The V and J genes are TRBV6-1 and TRBJ1-4; D possibly corresponds to TRBD1 (5 bases). The CDR3 length is 16 residues. V dropped 0 bases and J dropped 7 bases, with 15 bases sitting between them. The germline V gene encodes CDR1 MNHNS and CDR2 SASEGT.

This chain joins TRBV7-6 and TRBJ2-1; TRBD1 might be the D (6 bases). Trimming removed 5 bases from V and 4 bases from J, with 9 bases in between. Germline assignment: CDR1 SGHVS and CDR2 FNYEAQ. This CDR3 has 13 amino acids. The CDR3 loop reads CASSGQIYNEQFF. The DNA of the CDR3 is TGTGCCAGCAGCGGACAGATTTACAATGAGCAGTTCTTC.

As regards this clone: This sample includes further DNA sequences coding for the same CDR3. The chain uses TRBV10-3 and TRBJ2-1; 8 bases align to TRBD2. Per germline, CDR1 ENHRY and CDR2 SYGVKD. The trim removed 0 bases at V and 1 base at J, leaving 2 bases unmatched. The CDR3 is 16 residues long. The CDR3 here is CAISESTGGSYNEQFF. In DNA, the CDR3 is TGTGCCATCAGTGAGTCAACGGGAGGGTCCTACAATGAGCAGTTCTTC.

V gene TRBV28 combines with J gene TRBJ2-7; 9 bases are shared with TRBD1. Per the germline V gene, CDR1 is MDHEN and CDR2 is SYDVKM. This CDR3 has 15 residues. V lost 6 bases and J lost 9; bases outside the gene matches: 15. CDR3 DNA sequence: TGTGCCAGCAGCTCCTCGGAGACAGGACAGGGGTTGCAGTACTTC. Its protein is CASSSSETGQGLQYF. The full variable domain, its missing parts supplied by reference TRBV28 and TRBJ2-7, is DVKVTQSSRYLVKRTGEKVFLECVQDMDHENMFWYRQDPGLGLRLIYFSYDVKMKEKGDIPEGYSVSREKKERFSLILESASTNQTSMYLCASSSSETGQGLQYFGPGTRLTVT.

This chain joins TRBV6-5 and TRBJ2-7, with 10 nucleotides matching TRBD1. Germline values: CDR1 MNHEY, CDR2 SVGAGI. Trimming took 0 bases from V and 2 from J; bases not matched to a gene: 4. The CDR3 is 16 residues long. CDR3 in amino acids: CASSYSRDRGTYEQYF. The CDR3 DNA reads TGTGCCAGCAGTTACTCTAGGGACAGGGGTACCTACGAGCAGTACTTC.